The present T cell receptor beta chain was sequenced within a study of a mutant IDH1 vaccine in newly diagnosed glioma. Looking at the study overall: Patients arrived already treated with radiotherapy, temozolomide, or both, most having had both.

To note about this clone: Its antigen is currently unknown.

Documented time point: week 5, during vaccination. Alongside topical imiquimod, each dose of vaccine comprised 300 ug of mutant IDH1 20-mer peptide. The data were produced by immunoSEQ multiplex PCR, yet TCRdb's version contains in-frame clones alone and is incomplete. This table has 35,000 or so clones, approximately 83% appearing once. The source was PBMCs, collected from a glioma patient whose treatment included an IDH1 peptide vaccine. The receptor was isolated from a man under 40 with glioma.

CDR3 nucleotide sequence: TGCAGCGTTGGGGGTGTGGGGGCAGGGGTCACTGAAGCTTTCTTT. Its translation: CSVGGVGAGVTEAFF. The V gene is TRBV29-1, the J gene TRBJ1-1; possibly TRBD1 for D (6 bases). Trimming removed 4 bases from V and 4 bases from J, with 19 bases in between. The germline CDR1 and CDR2 sequences are SQVTM and ANQGSEA. The CDR3 runs 15 residues.